This is a list of T cell receptor beta chains from one sample in a study of cytomegalovirus exposure and HLA in healthy donors. The repertoire was sequenced with immunoSEQ multiplex PCR; TCRdb's copy has only in-frame clones and lacks some. The repertoire holds 200,000 to 250,000 clones, with roughly 89% as singletons. Sequenced input: PBMCs. All receptors derive from a young woman in good health and CMV-seronegative. The CDR3 runs from the conserved cysteine through the conserved F or W. A D gene is named only where the DNA matches it firmly. Rows give clone size only sometimes, using once, few, many, or a class for an expanded clone.

D,V,size,J,CDR3,DNA
TRBD1,TRBV7-8,once,TRBJ2-5,CASSAGQGGETQYF,TGTGCCAGCAGCGCGGGACAGGGCGGCGAGACCCAGTACTTC
-,TRBV5-4,-,TRBJ1-4,CASSSSTGREKLFF,TGTGCCAGCAGCTCCTCGACAGGACGGGAAAAACTGTTTTTT
TRBD1,TRBV4-1,-,TRBJ2-5,CASSQEWQGAREQYF,TGCGCCAGCAGCCAAGAATGGCAGGGGGCTAGGGAGCAGTACTTC
-,TRBV29-1,-,TRBJ1-2,CSVERTDYGYTF,TGCAGCGTTGAAAGGACAGACTATGGCTACACCTTC
-,TRBV5-1,-,TRBJ2-4,CASSLATQGNIQYF,TGCGCCAGCAGCTTGGCGACACAGGGAAACATTCAGTACTTC
-,TRBV15,-,TRBJ1-5,CATSRDWSVNNQPQHF,TGTGCCACCAGCAGAGATTGGTCAGTTAACAATCAGCCCCAGCATTTT
-,TRBV4-1,once,TRBJ1-2,CASSQGNRDYGYTF,TGCGCCAGCAGCCAAGGGAACAGGGACTATGGCTACACCTTC
-,TRBV7-2,-,TRBJ1-6,CASSLQQGNNSPLHF,TGTGCCAGCAGCCTCCAACAGGGTAATAATTCACCCCTCCACTTT
TRBD1,TRBV15,-,TRBJ1-3,CATSSQQGASGNTIYF,TGTGCCACCAGCAGCCAACAGGGGGCCTCTGGAAACACCATATATTTT
-,TRBV5-4,-,TRBJ1-5,CASSQDSNQPQHF,TGTGCCAGCAGCCAGGATAGCAATCAGCCCCAGCATTTT
-,TRBV11-2,-,TRBJ1-3,CASSVGSGGTIYF,TGTGCCAGCAGCGTTGGCAGCGGGGGCACCATATATTTT
TRBD2,TRBV13,-,TRBJ2-1,CASSSRLAGPSYNEQFF,TGTGCCAGCAGCTCTAGACTAGCGGGGCCCTCCTACAATGAGCAGTTCTTC
TRBD1,TRBV6-1,-,TRBJ2-7,CASSDSGTGGYEQYF,TGTGCCAGCAGCGATTCCGGGACAGGGGGCTACGAGCAGTACTTC
-,TRBV9,-,TRBJ2-5,CASSGRSGARETQYF,TGTGCCAGCAGCGGGCGCTCTGGGGCGCGAGAGACCCAGTACTTC
-,TRBV6-5,-,TRBJ2-2,CASRRSAGELFF,TGTGCCAGCAGGCGTTCGGCCGGGGAGCTGTTTTTT
TRBD1,TRBV10-3,-,TRBJ1-1,CAISEVQGETEAFF,TGTGCCATCAGTGAAGTTCAGGGGGAAACTGAAGCTTTCTTT
-,TRBV25-1,few,TRBJ1-1,CATVTSGGMNTEAFF,TGTGCCACCGTAACGTCGGGGGGGATGAACACTGAAGCTTTCTTT
TRBD2,TRBV7-9,-,TRBJ2-5,CASSLEAGGHQETQYF,TGTGCCAGCAGCTTAGAGGCGGGGGGGCACCAAGAGACCCAGTACTTC
-,TRBV11-2,-,TRBJ1-6,CASSPWGEAPLHF,TGTGCCAGCAGCCCGTGGGGGGAGGCACCCCTCCACTTT
-,TRBV10-3,-,TRBJ1-1,CAISEQKNTEAFF,TGTGCCATCAGTGAACAGAAGAACACTGAAGCTTTCTTT
-,TRBV7-3,-,TRBJ1-1,CASSLTGNTEAFF,TGTGCCAGCAGCCTTACAGGGAACACTGAAGCTTTCTTT
TRBD2,TRBV9,once,TRBJ2-1,CASSPRTSADNEQFF,TGTGCCAGCAGCCCCCGGACTAGCGCGGACAATGAGCAGTTCTTC
-,TRBV5-1,-,TRBJ2-3,CASMGAIPDTQYF,TGCGCCAGCATGGGAGCGATCCCGGATACGCAGTATTTT
TRBD2,TRBV18,-,TRBJ2-1,CASSPGLAGASYNEQFF,TGTGCCAGCTCACCGGGACTAGCGGGGGCCTCCTACAATGAGCAGTTCTTC
TRBD1,TRBV2,-,TRBJ2-7,CATSGTGALKQYF,TGTGCCACCTCCGGGACAGGGGCCCTTAAGCAGTACTTC
TRBD2,TRBV7-3,-,TRBJ2-1,CASSLTRTSLNEQFF,TGTGCCAGCAGCCTCACCCGGACTAGCCTCAATGAGCAGTTCTTC
-,TRBV7-6,-,TRBJ2-2,CASSLGSVGNTGELFF,TGTGCCAGCAGCCTAGGGAGCGTGGGGAACACCGGGGAGCTGTTTTTT
TRBD1,TRBV5-1,-,TRBJ1-1,CASSLAGTATLEAFF,TGCGCCAGCAGCTTGGCTGGGACAGCGACTCTTGAAGCTTTCTTT
-,TRBV7-2,once,TRBJ2-2,CASSGGTAWRRNTGELFF,TGTGCCAGCAGCGGAGGGACAGCGTGGCGGAGGAACACCGGGGAGCTGTTTTTT
-,TRBV7-2,-,TRBJ1-4,CASSPYAGTNEKLFF,TGTGCCAGCAGCCCCTATGCGGGAACTAATGAAAAACTGTTTTTT
-,TRBV6-4,-,TRBJ2-7,CASSRQHTPGQIYEQYF,TGTGCCAGCAGTCGTCAACATACTCCAGGACAGATCTACGAGCAGTACTTC
TRBD1,TRBV27,-,TRBJ2-5,CASRKIGQGRGETQYF,TGTGCCAGCAGGAAGATTGGACAGGGGAGAGGAGAGACCCAGTACTTC
-,TRBV6-5,once,TRBJ1-1,CASRRGKDEAFF,TGTGCCAGCAGGAGGGGGAAGGATGAAGCTTTCTTT
TRBD2,TRBV28,-,TRBJ2-2,CASSLFVAGVTGELFF,TGTGCCAGCAGTTTATTTGTAGCGGGAGTCACCGGGGAGCTGTTTTTT
TRBD2,TRBV5-4,-,TRBJ2-5,CASSSGLAGQETQYF,TGTGCCAGCAGCTCAGGACTAGCGGGACAAGAGACCCAGTACTTC
TRBD1,TRBV5-1,once,TRBJ1-5,CASSLEGTGNQPQHF,TGCGCCAGCAGCTTGGAAGGGACAGGGAATCAGCCCCAGCATTTT
-,TRBV7-2,-,TRBJ2-3,CASSLPIKGESTDTQYF,TGTGCCAGCAGCCTCCCAATTAAGGGGGAGAGCACAGATACGCAGTATTTT
TRBD1,TRBV11-3,-,TRBJ1-4,CASSLDRKGMSNEKLFF,TGTGCCAGCAGCTTGGACAGGAAAGGTATGTCTAATGAAAAACTGTTTTTT
-,TRBV5-1,-,TRBJ2-5,CASSLIGTPTEEQYF,TGCGCCAGCAGCTTGATTGGGACTCCCACGGAAGAGCAGTACTTC
TRBD1,TRBV2,-,TRBJ1-1,CASSGTGGWNTEAFF,TGTGCCAGCAGTGGGACAGGGGGCTGGAACACTGAAGCTTTCTTT
TRBD1,TRBV11-2,-,TRBJ2-2,CASSLFAGGVAGELFF,TGTGCCAGCAGCTTATTTGCAGGGGGAGTTGCCGGGGAGCTGTTTTTT
TRBD2,TRBV4-3,-,TRBJ2-5,CASSPLPFSGRKYQETQYF,TGCGCCAGCAGCCCCCTGCCGTTCAGCGGGAGAAAGTACCAAGAGACCCAGTACTTC
-,TRBV19,-,TRBJ2-6,CASSQGNGANVLTF,TGTGCCAGTAGTCAGGGTAACGGGGCCAACGTCCTGACTTTC
TRBD1,TRBV7-2,-,TRBJ1-2,CASSHPLAGRGWRGYTF,TGTGCCAGCAGCCACCCACTTGCGGGCAGGGGGTGGAGAGGCTACACCTTC
-,TRBV6-5,-,TRBJ2-1,CASSYIDEQFF,TGTGCCAGCAGTTACATAGATGAGCAGTTCTTC
-,TRBV28,-,TRBJ1-5,CASYLYSGQPQHF,TGTGCCAGTTACCTTTATAGCGGTCAGCCCCAGCATTTT